This T cell receptor (beta chain) came from a study of blood T cell repertoires in COVID-19. Study summary: COVID-19 samples, acute and convalescent, were from the United States, Italy and Spain. In each case, the material was cDNA or gDNA derived from T cells, B-cell-depleted T cells, or PBMCs.

As processed by the authors: The assay estimated nucleated cells by amplifying reference gene primers. Profiled with immunoSEQ multiplex PCR; TCRdb holds only in-frame clones, not every one. The DNA was the basis for D and trimming; V, J and clone size are from that table. The sample shows around 57,000 clones, roughly 84% of them seen only once. Trimming stripped 3 bases from V and 2 bases from J, with 11 bases between. The CDR3 covers 14 residues. CDR1 is SGHRS, CDR2 YFSETQ, per germline. The chain couples TRBV5-1 to TRBJ1-1; a possible D gene is TRBD1 (6 bases). The clonotype was recovered from a woman in her sixties or seventies with acute or convalescent COVID-19. Sample: peripheral blood. The CDR3 sequence is CASSSGQPNTEAFF. The CDR3 DNA reads TGCGCCAGCAGCTCCGGACAGCCTAACACTGAAGCTTTCTTT.